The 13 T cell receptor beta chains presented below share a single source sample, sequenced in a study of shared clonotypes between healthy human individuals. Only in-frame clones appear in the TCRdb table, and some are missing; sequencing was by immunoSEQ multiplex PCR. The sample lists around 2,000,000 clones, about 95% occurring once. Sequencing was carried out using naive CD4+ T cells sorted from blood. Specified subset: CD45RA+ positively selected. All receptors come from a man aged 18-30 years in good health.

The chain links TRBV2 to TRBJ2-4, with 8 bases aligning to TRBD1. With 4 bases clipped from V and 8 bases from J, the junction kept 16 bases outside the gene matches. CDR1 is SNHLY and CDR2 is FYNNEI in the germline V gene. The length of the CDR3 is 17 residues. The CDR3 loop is CASSVVGRGQARDIQYF. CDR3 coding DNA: TGTGCCAGCAGTGTAGTGGGCAGGGGGCAAGCAAGGGACATTCAGTACTTC.

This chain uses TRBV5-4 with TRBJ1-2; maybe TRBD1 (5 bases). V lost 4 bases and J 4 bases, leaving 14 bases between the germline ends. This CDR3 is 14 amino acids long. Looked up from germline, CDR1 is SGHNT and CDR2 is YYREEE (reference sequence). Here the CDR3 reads CASSPNLGTYGYTF. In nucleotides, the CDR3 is TGTGCCAGCAGCCCTAACTTGGGGACCTATGGCTACACCTTC.

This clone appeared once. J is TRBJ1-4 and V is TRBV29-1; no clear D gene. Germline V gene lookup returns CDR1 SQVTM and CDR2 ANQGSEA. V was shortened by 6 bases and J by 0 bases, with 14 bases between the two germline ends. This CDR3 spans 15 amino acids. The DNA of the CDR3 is TGCAGCGTGACCACCGGGTTAACAACTAATGAAAAACTGTTTTTT. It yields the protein CSVTTGLTTNEKLFF.

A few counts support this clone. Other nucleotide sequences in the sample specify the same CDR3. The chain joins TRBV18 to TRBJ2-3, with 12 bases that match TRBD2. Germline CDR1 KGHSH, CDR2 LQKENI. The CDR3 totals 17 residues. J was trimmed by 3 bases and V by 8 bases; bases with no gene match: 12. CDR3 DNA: TGTGCCAGCACTGATTCGACTAGCGGGGGTTCAACAGATACGCAGTATTTT. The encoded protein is CASTDSTSGGSTDTQYF.

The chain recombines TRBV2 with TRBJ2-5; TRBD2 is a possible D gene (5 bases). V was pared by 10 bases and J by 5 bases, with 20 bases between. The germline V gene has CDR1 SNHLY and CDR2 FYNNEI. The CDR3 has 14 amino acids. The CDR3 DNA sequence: TGTGCCAACAGCCTGGGGAGAGTGGTGGAGACCCAGTACTTC. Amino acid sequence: CANSLGRVVETQYF.

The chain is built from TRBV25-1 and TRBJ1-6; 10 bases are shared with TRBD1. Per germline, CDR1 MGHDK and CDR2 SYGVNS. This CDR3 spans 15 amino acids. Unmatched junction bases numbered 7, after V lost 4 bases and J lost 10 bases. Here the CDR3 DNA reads TGTGCCAGCAGTGGACAGGGGGCTTGGGGATCACCCCTCCACTTT. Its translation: CASSGQGAWGSPLHF. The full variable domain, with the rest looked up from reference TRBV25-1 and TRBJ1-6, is EADIYQTPRYLVIGTGKKITLECSQTMGHDKMYWYQQDPGMELHLIHYSYGVNSTEKGDLSSESTVSRIRTEHFPLTLESARPSHTSQYLCASSGQGAWGSPLHFGNGTRLTVT.

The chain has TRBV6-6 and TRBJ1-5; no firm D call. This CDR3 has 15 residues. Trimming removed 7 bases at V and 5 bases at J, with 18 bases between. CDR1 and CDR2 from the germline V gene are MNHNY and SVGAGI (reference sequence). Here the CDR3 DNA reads TGTGCCAGCACGCCCCCCCGGGGTGAAGATCAGCCCCAGCATTTT. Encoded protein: CASTPPRGEDQPQHF.

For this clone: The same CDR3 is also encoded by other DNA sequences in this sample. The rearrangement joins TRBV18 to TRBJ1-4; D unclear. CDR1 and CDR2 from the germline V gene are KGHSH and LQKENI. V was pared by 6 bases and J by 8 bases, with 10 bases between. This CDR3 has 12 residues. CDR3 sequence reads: CASSPNGEKLFF. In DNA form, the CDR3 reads TGTGCCAGCTCCCCAAACGGGGAAAAACTGTTTTTT.

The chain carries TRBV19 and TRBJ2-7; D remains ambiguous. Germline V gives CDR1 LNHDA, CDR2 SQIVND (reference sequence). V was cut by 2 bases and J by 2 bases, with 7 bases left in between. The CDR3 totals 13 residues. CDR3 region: CASSIRVTYEQYF. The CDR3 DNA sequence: TGTGCCAGTAGTATAAGAGTGACCTACGAGCAGTACTTC.

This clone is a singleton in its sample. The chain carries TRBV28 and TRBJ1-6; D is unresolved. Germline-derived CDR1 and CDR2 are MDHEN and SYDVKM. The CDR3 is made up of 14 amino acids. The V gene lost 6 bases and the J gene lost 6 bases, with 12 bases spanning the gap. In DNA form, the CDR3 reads TGTGCCAGCAGGGTAATTCGCGCTAATTCACCCCTCCACTTT. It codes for CASRVIRANSPLHF. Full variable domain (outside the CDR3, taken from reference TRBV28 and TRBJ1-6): DVKVTQSSRYLVKRTGEKVFLECVQDMDHENMFWYRQDPGLGLRLIYFSYDVKMKEKGDIPEGYSVSREKKERFSLILESASTNQTSMYLCASRVIRANSPLHFGNGTRLTVT.

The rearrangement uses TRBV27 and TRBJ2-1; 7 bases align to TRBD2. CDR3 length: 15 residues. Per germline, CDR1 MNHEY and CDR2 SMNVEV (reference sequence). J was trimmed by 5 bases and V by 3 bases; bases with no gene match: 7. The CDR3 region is CASSLLGLRHNEQFF. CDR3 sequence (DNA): TGTGCCAGCAGTTTGTTGGGACTACGACACAATGAGCAGTTCTTC.

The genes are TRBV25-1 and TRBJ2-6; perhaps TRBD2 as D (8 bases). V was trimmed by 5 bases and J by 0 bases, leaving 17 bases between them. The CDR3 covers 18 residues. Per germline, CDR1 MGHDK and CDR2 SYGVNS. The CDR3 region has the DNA TGTGCCAGCAGTCCCCGGGAGGGGGCCTTCTCTGGGGCCAACGTCCTGACTTTC. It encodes CASSPREGAFSGANVLTF.

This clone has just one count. This CDR3 is CASSEARGAQAGSDTQYF. CDR3 sequence (DNA): TGTGCCAGCAGTGAAGCCCGCGGAGCCCAAGCGGGGTCAGATACGCAGTATTTT. The chain uses TRBV2 and TRBJ2-3, with 7 bases lining up with TRBD2. The CDR3 runs to 18 residues. Germline V CDR1 and CDR2: SNHLY, FYNNEI. J gave up 4 bases and V 0 bases, and 13 bases lay outside the gene matches.